These 17 T cell receptor beta chains were all obtained from the same sample, sequenced in a study of Ad26.COV2.S vaccination and SARS-CoV-2 variants. Treatment in this sample: around 19 received Ad26.COV2.S at low or high dose, single or two shots; about 5 received placebo; per-sample allocation not given. Material that was analyzed had been drawn on day 63 after the first vaccine or placebo injection. The assay was immunoSEQ multiplex PCR, and TCRdb's table has in-frame clones only and misses some. The sample has about 500,000 clones, about 89% seen once. Source: peripheral blood, taken in a trial of Ad26.COV2.S vaccine versus placebo. The source is a person between 18 and 65 years old who received the Ad26.COV2.S COVID-19 vaccine or a placebo.

The chain combines TRBV6-4 with TRBJ1-6, with 9 bases lining up with TRBD1. Germline CDR1 reads MRHNA; CDR2 reads SNTAGT. Losses at the gene ends were 2 bases for V and 7 bases for J; bases not matched to a gene: 21. This CDR3 region has 21 residues. This chain's CDR3 is CASSDPPIQGAYSVVNSPLHF. The CDR3 coding sequence is TGTGCCAGCAGTGACCCTCCGATACAGGGGGCCTATTCTGTAGTAAATTCACCCCTCCACTTT.

The CDR3: CASSFNAGNNEQFF. The CDR3 bases are TGCGCCAGCAGCTTTAACGCGGGGAACAATGAGCAGTTCTTC. This rearrangement joins TRBV5-1 to TRBJ2-1, with a weak D call TRBD2 (6 bases). CDR3 length: 14 residues. CDR1 and CDR2 from the germline V gene are SGHRS and YFSETQ. Trimming removed 2 bases at V and 5 bases at J, with 11 bases between.

The rearrangement links TRBV7-3 to TRBJ2-3; maybe TRBD2 (6 bases). CDR3 length: 18 residues. CDR1 SGHTA and CDR2 FQGTGA come from the germline V gene. V shed 3 bases and J shed 0 bases, with 19 bases lying between them. CDR3 amino acids: CASSLVGGLEGSTDTQYF. As DNA, the CDR3 is TGTGCCAGCAGCTTGGTTGGGGGGTTAGAAGGGAGCACAGATACGCAGTATTTT.

The chain uses TRBV9 and TRBJ1-6; D is ambiguous. Per the germline V gene, CDR1 is SGDLS and CDR2 is YYNGEE. V gave up 0 bases and J gave up 1 base, with 11 bases separating them. This CDR3 comprises 17 residues. The DNA of the CDR3 is TGTGCCAGCAGCGTAGCTGGCCAGGTATCCTATAATTCACCCCTCCACTTT. This codes for CASSVAGQVSYNSPLHF.

The CDR3 loop reads CASSKQGAPDGYTF. The CDR3 DNA sequence: TGTGCCAGCAGCAAACAGGGGGCCCCCGATGGCTACACCTTC. The gene calls are TRBV3-1 (or the pseudogene TRBV3-2) and TRBJ1-2, with 9 bases aligning to TRBD1. V lost 5 bases to trimming and J lost 6 bases; unmatched junction nucleotides: 7. The CDR3 runs to 14 residues. CDR1 and CDR2 (germline): LGHDT, YNNKEL (reference sequence).

The chain has TRBV15 and TRBJ2-5; D may be TRBD2 (5 bases). The germline CDR1 and CDR2 sequences are LNHNV and YYDKDF (reference sequence). The CDR3 consists of 13 residues. V was cut by 5 bases and J by 3 bases, with 10 bases left in between. The DNA of the CDR3 is TGTGCCACCAGCCGCCGGGGAAAAGAGACCCAGTACTTC. This sequence encodes CATSRRGKETQYF.

The gene calls are TRBV6-5 and TRBJ2-1, with D perhaps TRBD2 (5 bases). Trimming took off 0 bases at V and 12 bases at J, with 18 bases between the two ends. Germline V lookup: CDR1 MNHEY, CDR2 SVGAGI. The CDR3 spans 15 residues. Here the CDR3 reads CASSYSVRAPKGQFF. CDR3 nucleotide sequence: TGTGCCAGCAGTTACTCGGTGCGGGCCCCTAAGGGGCAGTTCTTC.

This clone occurred once. The V call is TRBV27, the J call TRBJ1-2; TRBD1 might be the D (6 bases). Trimming took 5 bases from V and 6 from J, leaving 25 bases between them. CDR3 length equals 17 residues. Germline CDR1 and CDR2: MNHEY and SMNVEV (reference sequence). CDR3 residues: CASSPGTPTRRWDGYTF. The CDR3 nucleotides read TGTGCCAGCAGTCCCGGGACACCAACGAGACGCTGGGATGGCTACACCTTC.

The V gene is TRBV5-1, the J gene TRBJ2-3; D remains unclear. CDR1 and CDR2 from the germline V gene are SGHRS and YFSETQ. V was clipped by 2 bases and J by 2 bases, with 15 bases between them. The CDR3 is made up of 16 amino acids. The CDR3 coding sequence is TGCGCCAGCAGCTTAAGTCTTGGGATCGCCACAGATACGCAGTATTTT. Its protein product is CASSLSLGIATDTQYF.

This clone was seen a single time. The V and J genes are TRBV9 and TRBJ2-3; D is undetermined. Germline CDR1 is SGDLS and CDR2 is YYNGEE. V dropped 0 bases and J dropped 2 bases, with 10 bases sitting between them. The CDR3 covers 15 residues. The CDR3 DNA reads as TGTGCCAGCAGCGTAGGCGCCTTAGACACAGATACGCAGTATTTT. It is translated as CASSVGALDTDTQYF.

This chain uses TRBV28 with TRBJ2-3, with D unresolved. This CDR3 region has 11 residues. Germline V gene sequence: CDR1 MDHEN, CDR2 SYDVKM. V lost 6 bases and J 2 bases, leaving 3 bases between the germline ends. The CDR3 bases are TGTGCCAGCAGCAACACAGATACGCAGTATTTT. It specifies CASSNTDTQYF.

For the CDR3, the DNA is TGTGCCAGCAGTCCCGGGACACAGAGAACCGAGCAGTACTTC. It encodes CASSPGTQRTEQYF. The genes are TRBV2 and TRBJ2-7; tentative D call: TRBD1 (6 bases). Germline CDR1 is SNHLY and CDR2 is FYNNEI. The V and J ends lost 5 bases and 6 bases respectively, with 17 bases between them. The CDR3 totals 14 residues.

The rearrangement links TRBV9 to TRBJ2-2; D is ambiguous. Per germline, CDR1 SGDLS and CDR2 YYNGEE. V dropped 1 base and J dropped 5 bases, with 9 bases sitting between them. The CDR3 is made up of 14 amino acids. CDR3 bases: TGTGCCAGCAGCGTAACCGACGGAACCGGGGAGCTGTTTTTT. This gives the protein CASSVTDGTGELFF.

V usage is TRBV7-8 and J usage is TRBJ1-1; a possible D gene is TRBD1 (5 bases). The CDR3 length is 18 residues. Germline V CDR1 and CDR2: SGHVS, FQNEAQ. V was trimmed by 1 base and J by 7 bases, leaving 25 bases between them. Here the CDR3 reads CASSLVIRDSKNLGEAFF. The CDR3, as DNA: TGTGCCAGCAGCTTAGTAATTAGGGACTCCAAGAACTTAGGTGAAGCTTTCTTT.

The chain uses TRBV6-5 and TRBJ1-5; D is unresolved. The ends were cut back, 7 bases at V and 4 bases at J, with 11 bases in the middle. The CDR3 covers 13 residues. Germline CDR1 is MNHEY and CDR2 is SVGAGI. The CDR3 spells CASKEGNNQPQHF. CDR3 DNA: TGTGCCAGCAAGGAGGGAAATAATCAGCCCCAGCATTTT.

This clone came up once. The rearrangement uses TRBV19 and TRBJ2-6; no clear D. The CDR3 covers 15 residues. The germline CDR1 and CDR2 sequences are LNHDA and SQIVND (reference sequence). Trimming pared 2 bases from V and 0 bases from J, leaving 5 bases between. The CDR3 sequence: CASSIFSSGANVLTF. In nucleotides, the CDR3 is TGTGCCAGTAGTATATTTAGCTCTGGGGCCAACGTCCTGACTTTC.

The gene calls are TRBV6-2 or TRBV6-3 and TRBJ1-1; D is unresolved. The CDR3 sequence is 13 residues long. The ends were cut back, 4 bases at V and 7 bases at J, with 13 bases in the middle. CDR1 and CDR2 (germline): MNHEY, SVGEGT. The CDR3 sequence: CASSSEAYREAFF. As DNA, the CDR3 is TGTGCCAGCAGTTCTGAAGCGTATCGTGAAGCTTTCTTT.